A single sample is the source of the 13 T cell receptor beta chains below, sequenced in a study of tumor-infiltrating lymphocytes in primary liver carcinoma (dated by TCRdb to between 2016 and 2019). Without any cell sorting, total RNA and DNA were extracted together from around 20-30 mg of bulk tissue using the AllPrep DNA/RNA mini kit. Sequencing relied on an Illumina HiSeq 2500. A constant-region primer and ProtoScript II reverse transcriptase were used to reverse-transcribe TCRbeta-specific cDNA from roughly 500 ng total RNA. The TCRbeta libraries were prepared through three rounds of nested multiplex PCR following a slightly modified ARM-PCR procedure. Each of the first two PCR rounds ran for approximately 11 cycles using multiplex TRBV1-TRBV30 forward primers together with a Cbeta reverse primer. TCRdb applied fastp at Q25 and MiXCR to the public reads, then kept only in-frame beta chains. Rows with one shared CDR3 protein collapse into an entry with the most common genes and DNA. The sample yields around 29,000 distinct CDR3 sequences; about 82% were counted once. The ten top clones hold about 35% of the sample.

Sequences were obtained from liver tumor tissue from sampling region 5. Reading the label with the study, this specimen's cell subset or site is: tumor region T5, tumor centre. The receptors derive from a man aged 35 to 55 with primary liver carcinoma and hepatitis B virus infection.

Regarding this clonotype: This CDR3 is missing its conserved last phenylalanine or tryptophan, likely due to a read error. The chain carries TRBV5-1 and TRBJ2-7, with TRBD1 matching over 11 bases. There are 14 residues in the CDR3. CDR1 and CDR2 from the germline V gene are SGHRS and YFSETQ. The ends lost 5 bases at V and 7 bases at J; junction bases unmatched: 8. The CDR3 reads CASRSGQGAREQYI. In DNA, the CDR3 is TGCGCCAGCAGATCCGGACAGGGGGCTAGGGAGCAGTACATC.

The table lists this clonotype with many counts. The chain joins TRBV28 to TRBJ2-7, with unresolved D. The length of the CDR3 is 16 residues. Germline V gene sequence: CDR1 MDHEN, CDR2 SYDVKM. The germline V and J ends were trimmed by 2 bases and 4 bases, with 18 bases remaining between them. The CDR3 spells CASSLPRLGFDYEQYF. The CDR3 nucleotides read TGTGCCAGCAGTTTACCCCGACTTGGGTTCGATTACGAGCAGTACTTC.

This clonotype is categorized as medium-sized. J is TRBJ2-1 and V is TRBV4-2; D possibly matches TRBD1 or TRBD2 (5 bases each). This CDR3 is 17 amino acids long. V was cut by 0 bases and J by 0 bases, with 12 bases left in between. Germline values: CDR1 LGHNA, CDR2 YNFKEQ. The CDR3 DNA is TGTGCCAGCAGCCAAGAGGGACCGGAGAGCTCCTACAATGAGCAGTTCTTC. Translation: CASSQEGPESSYNEQFF.

Worth noting for this clonotype: This CDR3 is missing its conserved last phenylalanine or tryptophan, likely due to a read error. The rearrangement joins TRBV4-2 to TRBJ2-7; 16 bases line up with TRBD2. Germline V gene lookup returns CDR1 LGHNA and CDR2 YNFKEQ. CDR3 length equals 18 residues. The trim removed 8 bases at V and 4 bases at J, leaving 14 bases unmatched. Written as DNA, the CDR3 is TGTGCCAGCTGTGGAAAACCGGGACTAGCGGGAGGGCCATACGAGCAGTACCTC. Translation: CASCGKPGLAGGPYEQYL.

CDR3 bases: TGTGCCAGCAGCTCGGAGTATTGGGCCGTGGAGCTGTTTTTT. Protein product: CASSSEYWAVELFF. The chain joins TRBV11-2 to TRBJ2-2; unclear D gene. Germline CDR1 and CDR2: SGHAT and FQNNGV. V was pared by 4 bases and J by 10 bases, with 16 bases between. The CDR3 contains 14 residues.

This clonotype was recorded only once. The final CDR3 position lacks the conserved phenylalanine or tryptophan, pointing to a likely read error. This chain connects TRBV11-2 to TRBJ1-1; D gene unclear. Germline V lookup: CDR1 SGHAT, CDR2 FQNNGV. The CDR3 extends over 14 amino acids. CDR3 sequence (DNA): TGTGCTAGCAGCTTAACGGCCTCCGACACCGAAGCTTTCTAT. Translating it yields CASSLTASDTEAFY.

This clonotype came up a few times. The chain recombines TRBV20-1 with TRBJ1-2; no reliable D call. CDR1 is DFQATT, CDR2 SNEGSKA, per germline (reference sequence). V dropped 5 bases and J dropped 4 bases, with 11 bases sitting between them. The CDR3 contains 12 residues. CDR3 loop: CSAVGTIYGYTF. In DNA form, the CDR3 reads TGCAGTGCTGTAGGAACTATCTATGGCTACACCTTC.

Turning to this clonotype: One end of the junction is discordant with germline, which a read error may explain. V and J are TRBV28 and TRBJ1-2, with 9 bases lining up with TRBD1. The CDR3 is 14 amino acids. CDR1 is MDHEN and CDR2 is SYDVKM in the germline V gene. The DNA of the CDR3 is TGTGACAGCGGGGCCACCGGGACAGGGTATGGCTACACCTTC. It yields the protein CDSGATGTGYGYTF.

The V and J genes are TRBV13 and TRBJ2-7, with 9 bases aligning to TRBD2. With V trimmed by 2 bases and J by 7 bases, 12 bases remained unmatched. CDR1 and CDR2 (germline): PRHDT, FYEKMQ (reference sequence). The CDR3 is 16 amino acids. The CDR3 nucleotides read TGTGCCAGCAGCTTACATGCTAGCGGGACTGAATGTGAGCAGTACTTC. Its protein is CASSLHASGTECEQYF.

This chain joins TRBV5-4 and TRBJ2-1; a possible D gene is TRBD2 (5 bases). The germline V gene has CDR1 SGHNT and CDR2 YYREEE (reference sequence). The CDR3 has 14 residues. The V gene lost 5 bases and the J gene lost 7 bases, with 16 bases spanning the gap. DNA for the CDR3: TGTGCCAGCAGTTCTAGCAGGAGGTTAAATGAGCAGTTCTTC. Translating gives CASSSSRRLNEQFF.

About this clonotype itself: At one end, the junction sequence differs from germline, possibly due to a read error. The rearrangement uses TRBV6-5 and TRBJ2-5; 8 bases map to TRBD1. CDR1 MNHEY and CDR2 SVGAGI come from the germline V gene. CDR3 size: 15 residues. CDR3: CDSSPYRGFQETQYF. Written as DNA, the CDR3 is TGTGACAGCAGCCCGTACAGGGGGTTCCAAGAGACCCAGTACTTC.

With respect to this clonotype: A much larger clone sits a single nucleotide away, making a read error possible. V is TRBV6-6 and J is TRBJ2-6; D not resolved. Germline values: CDR1 MNHNY, CDR2 SVGAGI (reference sequence). CDR3 length: 14 residues. In nucleotides, the CDR3 is TGTGTCAGCAGTTACGGGTCGTGGGCCAACGTCCTGACTTTC. It encodes CVSSYGSWANVLTF.

Details on this clonotype: Without the conserved terminal phenylalanine or tryptophan, this CDR3 likely stems from a read error. The V and J genes are TRBV11-2 and TRBJ2-3; no clear D gene. V dropped 5 bases and J dropped 6 bases, with 18 bases sitting between them. The CDR3 is 15 residues long. Per germline, CDR1 SGHAT and CDR2 FQNNGV. CDR3 nucleotide sequence: TGTGCCAGCAGCATGCTACAGAGTCGGCCTGATACGCAGTATTAT. This translates into CASSMLQSRPDTQYY.